This T cell receptor (beta chain) was sequenced for a study of shared T cell receptors in the human thymus. This clone was detected only once. Repertoires were generated with immunoSEQ multiplex PCR, while TCRdb's copy carries only in-frame clones and drops some. The table lists hundreds of thousands of clones, about 89% of them singletons. V was shortened by 0 bases and J by 7 bases, with 15 bases between the two germline ends. The CDR3 spans 16 residues. Germline-derived CDR1 and CDR2 are LGHNA and YNFKEQ. This sample was shared with a second study, whose subject was human thymus T cells. That paper states: Thymic tissue was derived from resections collected during corrective heart surgery.

The sequence derives from a boy younger than two with a congenital heart defect. The source material was thymocytes. V and J are TRBV4-2 and TRBJ2-2, with D uncertain. CDR3 residues: CASSQDLYRLIGELFF. The CDR3 DNA is TGTGCCAGCAGCCAAGATTTGTATCGTTTAATCGGGGAGCTGTTTTTT.